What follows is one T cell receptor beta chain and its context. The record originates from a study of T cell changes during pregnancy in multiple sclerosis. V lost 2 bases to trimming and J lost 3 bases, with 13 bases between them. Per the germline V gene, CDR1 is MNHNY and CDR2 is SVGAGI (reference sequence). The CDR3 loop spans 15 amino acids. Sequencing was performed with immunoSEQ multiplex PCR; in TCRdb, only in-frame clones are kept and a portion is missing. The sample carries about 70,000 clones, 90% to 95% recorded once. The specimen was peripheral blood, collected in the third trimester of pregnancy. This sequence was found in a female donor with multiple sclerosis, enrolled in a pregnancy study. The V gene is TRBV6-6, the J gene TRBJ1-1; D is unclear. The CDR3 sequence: CASSYKSVQYTEAFF. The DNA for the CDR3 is TGTGCCAGCAGTTACAAGTCAGTTCAATACACTGAAGCTTTCTTT.